Each of the 32 T cell receptor beta chains below was sequenced from the same sample in a study of control samples from healthy donors and cancer patients. Libraries were prepared by immunoSEQ multiplex PCR; TCRdb keeps only in-frame clonotypes and omits some of them. Altogether 150,000 to 200,000 clones are present, around nine tenths being singletons, with the ten largest covering about 1.4%. Sequenced: blood. Every receptor here comes from a young man in good health.

This chain joins TRBV28 and TRBJ2-7; D may be TRBD1 (6 bases). Germline loops: CDR1 MDHEN, CDR2 SYDVKM. The CDR3 loop spans 15 amino acids. V was pared by 7 bases and J by 2 bases, with 18 bases between. CDR3 protein: CASNSVQGLPYEQYF. CDR3 nucleotides: TGTGCCAGCAATTCAGTACAGGGTCTCCCCTACGAGCAGTACTTC.

This clone has just one count. V gene TRBV3-1 (or the pseudogene TRBV3-2) combines with J gene TRBJ1-1; no firm D call. Germline values: CDR1 LGHDT, CDR2 YNNKEL (reference sequence). There are 14 residues in the CDR3. Trimming removed 2 bases from V and 3 bases from J, with 10 bases in between. The CDR3 sequence: CASSQRSPYTEAFF. In DNA, the CDR3 is TGTGCCAGCAGCCAACGATCCCCCTACACTGAAGCTTTCTTT.

The rearrangement joins TRBV18 to TRBJ2-1, with a possible D match to TRBD2 (6 bases). The CDR3 consists of 12 residues. CDR1 and CDR2 (germline): KGHSH, LQKENI. Trimming removed 2 bases at V and 8 bases at J, with 7 bases between. CDR3 sequence (DNA): TGTGCCAGCTCACCAGGCGGGGATGAGCAGTTCTTC. The encoded protein is CASSPGGDEQFF.

The chain uses TRBV30 and TRBJ1-2; the D is unclear. This CDR3 region has 12 residues. V was pared by 7 bases and J by 2 bases, with 11 bases between. Germline assignment: CDR1 GTSNPN and CDR2 SVGIG (reference sequence). In DNA form, the CDR3 reads TGTGCCTCCCGGACCGAAAACTATGGCTACACCTTC. Protein product: CASRTENYGYTF.

V gene TRBV7-8 combines with J gene TRBJ1-6; D call uncertain. The germline gives CDR1 SGHVS, CDR2 FQNEAQ. There are 15 residues in the CDR3. Trimming took 3 bases from V and 5 from J, leaving 11 bases between them. DNA for the CDR3: TGTGCCAGCAGCTTGAGTGCAGTGAATAATTCACCCCTCCACTTT. Amino acids: CASSLSAVNNSPLHF.

The chain employs TRBV1 and TRBJ2-7; the tabulated D call, TRBD2, remains unverified against the DNA. TRBV1 is a known pseudogene. This CDR3 comprises 16 residues. The chain's CDR3 is CTSSWGGKRGAYEQYF. The CDR3 bases are TGCACCAGCAGCTGGGGTGGGAAGCGGGGGGCCTACGAGCAGTACTTC.

J is TRBJ2-5 and V is TRBV7-9; tentatively, D is TRBD2 (6 bases). Germline V lookup: CDR1 SEHNR, CDR2 FQNEAQ (reference sequence). V was cut by 2 bases and J by 1 base, with 20 bases left in between. The CDR3 sequence is 18 residues long. CDR3 in DNA: TGTGCCAGCAGCTTACCCGAGCAAGGAGGGCCAATCCAAGAGACCCAGTACTTC. It translates to CASSLPEQGGPIQETQYF.

The V call is TRBV5-8, the J call TRBJ2-7; perhaps TRBD2 as D (7 bases). Germline CDR1 reads SGHTS; CDR2 reads YDEGEE. V was cut by 0 bases and J by 1 base, with 17 bases left in between. CDR3 length: 17 amino acids. CDR3 protein: CASSLAARGGRSYEQYF. CDR3 sequence (DNA): TGTGCCAGCAGCTTGGCGGCGAGGGGGGGGAGATCCTACGAGCAGTACTTC.

The chain joins TRBV5-1 to TRBJ2-3; possible D gene TRBD2, 5 bases. The germline gives CDR1 SGHRS, CDR2 YFSETQ. The CDR3 consists of 15 residues. Trimming cost V 7 bases and J 5 bases, with 20 bases left between them. Here the CDR3 reads CASPPGKREQDTQYF. The DNA for the CDR3 is TGCGCCAGCCCGCCGGGCAAGAGGGAACAAGATACGCAGTATTTT.

The genes are TRBV5-1 and TRBJ1-1; D is unresolved. Germline V gene data show CDR1 as SGHRS and CDR2 as YFSETQ. CDR3 length equals 14 residues. Trimming left V 4 bases short and J 1 base short, with 11 bases between. Here the CDR3 reads CASSPPGGNTEAFF. CDR3 nucleotide sequence: TGCGCCAGCAGCCCGCCGGGAGGGAACACTGAAGCTTTCTTT.

This rearrangement joins TRBV7-2 to TRBJ2-1; TRBD2 matches 12 bases. Trimming cost V 5 bases and J 8 bases; bases outside gene matches: 7. The germline gives CDR1 SGHTA, CDR2 FQGNSA. There are 15 residues in the CDR3. CDR3 in amino acids: CASSLSSGGAYEQFF. CDR3 sequence (DNA): TGTGCCAGCAGCCTCTCTAGCGGGGGGGCCTATGAGCAGTTCTTC.

The chain carries TRBV13 and TRBJ2-3, with D perhaps TRBD2 (7 bases). The V gene's germline CDR1 is PRHDT and CDR2 FYEKMQ (reference sequence). V dropped 5 bases and J dropped 2 bases, with 17 bases sitting between them. The CDR3 covers 16 residues. CDR3 in amino acids: CASSPFEGGNTDTQYF. The CDR3, as DNA: TGTGCCAGCAGCCCCTTCGAGGGGGGGAACACAGATACGCAGTATTTT.

The chain is built from TRBV11-3 and TRBJ2-1; weak D call: TRBD2 (5 bases). The length of the CDR3 is 14 residues. Deletions cut 4 bases from V and 9 bases from J, with 16 bases between. CDR1 is SGHNT, CDR2 YENEEA, per germline. The CDR3 bases are TGTGCCAGCAGCTCAGGAGAAGTGGCGGGTGAGCAGTTCTTC. Residues: CASSSGEVAGEQFF.

The chain couples TRBV9 to TRBJ1-2; 7 bases match TRBD1. V trimming: 0 bases; J trimming: 6 bases; junction bases outside the gene matches: 8. The CDR3 sequence is 15 residues long. Looked up from germline, CDR1 is SGDLS and CDR2 is YYNGEE. This CDR3 is CASSVGFGQGDGYTF. The CDR3 nucleotides read TGTGCCAGCAGCGTAGGGTTTGGGCAGGGGGATGGCTACACCTTC.

The gene calls are TRBV19 and TRBJ1-5; TRBD1 is a possible D gene (6 bases). CDR1 LNHDA and CDR2 SQIVND come from the germline V gene (reference sequence). This CDR3 is 13 amino acids long. The V end was cut by 3 bases, the J end by 5 bases, with 8 bases between. CDR3 sequence: CASSMGGDQPQHF. DNA of the CDR3: TGTGCCAGTAGTATGGGGGGCGATCAGCCCCAGCATTTT.

This chain connects TRBV5-1 to TRBJ2-7, with TRBD1 matching over 8 bases. There are 14 residues in the CDR3. V dropped 5 bases and J dropped 0; count of bases not matched to a gene: 4. Per germline, CDR1 SGHRS and CDR2 YFSETQ. CDR3 sequence: CASRPGQASYEQYF. CDR3 nucleotide sequence: TGCGCCAGCAGGCCGGGACAGGCCTCCTACGAGCAGTACTTC. Full variable domain (remainder filled in from reference TRBV5-1 and TRBJ2-7): KAGVTQTPRYLIKTRGQQVTLSCSPISGHRSVSWYQQTPGQGLQFLFEYFSETQRNKGNFPGRFSGRQFSNSRSEMNVSTLELGDSALYLCASRPGQASYEQYFGPGTRLTVT.

This chain links TRBV27 with TRBJ2-7, with 9 bases fitting TRBD2. Trimming removed 4 bases from V and 1 base from J; junction bases left unmatched: 2. Germline assignment: CDR1 MNHEY and CDR2 SMNVEV (reference sequence). The CDR3 sequence is 14 residues long. CDR3 bases: TGTGCCAGCAGTTACCTAGCGGGGTCCTACGAGCAGTACTTC. As protein: CASSYLAGSYEQYF.

V usage is TRBV19 and J usage is TRBJ2-1; D is tentatively TRBD1 or TRBD2 (5 bases each). Germline V CDR1 and CDR2: LNHDA, SQIVND (reference sequence). Trimming removed 4 bases at V and 3 bases at J, with 13 bases between. The CDR3 contains 15 residues. The CDR3 nucleotides read TGTGCCAGTAGTAACCGGGACGGGGTCTACAATGAGCAGTTCTTC. This translates into CASSNRDGVYNEQFF. The full variable domain, rest sourced from reference TRBV19 and TRBJ2-1, is DGGITQSPKYLFRKEGQNVTLSCEQNLNHDAMYWYRQDPGQGLRLIYYSQIVNDFQKGDIAEGYSVSREKKESFPLTVTSAQKNPTAFYLCASSNRDGVYNEQFFGPGTRLTVL.

Worth noting for this clone: Other DNA sequences in this specimen translate into the identical CDR3. The V call is TRBV19, the J call TRBJ2-2; D call uncertain. Germline V lookup: CDR1 LNHDA, CDR2 SQIVND (reference sequence). This CDR3 has 14 residues. V was pared by 11 bases and J by 1 base, with 14 bases between. The CDR3 coding sequence is TGTGCCGCAGAGCACAGACAGAACACCGGGGAGCTGTTTTTT. Translated: CAAEHRQNTGELFF.

The rearrangement links TRBV7-9 to TRBJ1-5; D remains ambiguous. Trimming pared 3 bases from V and 3 bases from J, leaving 9 bases between. The CDR3 length is 14 residues. CDR1 and CDR2 from the germline V gene are SEHNR and FQNEAQ (reference sequence). DNA of the CDR3: TGTGCCAGCAGCTTTGAGGGAAACAATCAGCCCCAGCATTTT. It translates to CASSFEGNNQPQHF.

This chain links TRBV30 with TRBJ2-7; D gene ambiguous. The V and J ends lost 4 bases and 0 bases respectively, with 10 bases between them. The germline V gene encodes CDR1 GTSNPN and CDR2 SVGIG (reference sequence). The CDR3 has 13 residues. The CDR3 DNA reads TGTGCCTGGAAAATGGGTAGCTCCTACGAGCAGTACTTC. This gives the protein CAWKMGSSYEQYF.

This sequence joins TRBV5-1 and TRBJ1-3; no clear D gene. This CDR3 region has 17 residues. Looked up from germline, CDR1 is SGHRS and CDR2 is YFSETQ. V was trimmed by 0 bases and J by 2 bases, leaving 15 bases between them. CDR3 amino acids: CASSLDIGVDTGNTIYF. The CDR3 DNA reads as TGCGCCAGCAGCTTGGATATCGGGGTCGACACTGGAAACACCATATATTTT.

The chain carries TRBV4-3 and TRBJ2-3, with 7 bases fitting TRBD1. After removal of 9 bases from V and 1 base from J, the junction contained 7 bases not matched to a gene. Germline CDR1 and CDR2: LGHNA and YSLEER. The CDR3 loop spans 14 amino acids. The CDR3 sequence is CARYDRACTDTQYF. DNA of the CDR3: TGCGCCAGATACGACAGGGCCTGCACAGATACGCAGTATTTT.

The chain recombines TRBV12-3 or TRBV12-4 with TRBJ1-2, with 8 bases matching TRBD1. The trim removed 3 bases at V and 7 bases at J, leaving 4 bases unmatched. The CDR3 runs to 13 residues. This CDR3 reads CASSFRTGTGYTF. DNA of the CDR3: TGTGCCAGCAGTTTCCGGACAGGGACTGGCTACACCTTC.

The V and J genes are TRBV19 and TRBJ1-5; D is possibly TRBD1 (5 bases). The ends were cut back, 7 bases at V and 2 bases at J, with 15 bases in the middle. Germline V gives CDR1 LNHDA, CDR2 SQIVND (reference sequence). CDR3 length equals 15 residues. The CDR3 region has the DNA TGTGCCAGTACCCCAAGGGGCAGGGGCAATCAGCCCCAGCATTTT. Its protein product is CASTPRGRGNQPQHF.

This rearrangement joins TRBV5-1 to TRBJ1-1; D not certain. This CDR3 is built from 14 residues. Germline V gene lookup returns CDR1 SGHRS and CDR2 YFSETQ. Trimming cost V 0 bases and J 9 bases, with 15 bases left between them. The CDR3 protein is CASSLGNGPTKAFF. The CDR3 nucleotides are TGCGCCAGCAGCTTGGGAAACGGACCAACTAAAGCTTTCTTT.

This chain uses TRBV5-5 with TRBJ2-7, with no clear D. V lost 0 bases, J lost 7 bases, and 14 bases lay in between. Germline loops: CDR1 SGHKS, CDR2 YYEKEE (reference sequence). CDR3 length: 14 amino acids. The DNA of the CDR3 is TGTGCCAGCAGCTTGGTTGGACGGGTCGCAGAGCAGTACTTC. Translation gives CASSLVGRVAEQYF.

The genes are TRBV5-1 and TRBJ1-3; D remains unclear. V lost 5 bases and J lost 2, with 8 bases in between. CDR3 length equals 13 residues. Germline loops: CDR1 SGHRS, CDR2 YFSETQ. The CDR3 protein is CASSAEPGNTIYF. For the CDR3, the DNA is TGCGCCAGCAGTGCGGAGCCTGGAAACACCATATATTTT.

The V and J genes are TRBV19 and TRBJ2-2; 8 nucleotides align to TRBD2. CDR1 LNHDA and CDR2 SQIVND come from the germline V gene (reference sequence). The CDR3 has 17 residues. V trimming: 1 base; J trimming: 1 base; junction bases outside the gene matches: 5. The CDR3 loop is CASSIGGTRQNTGELFF. DNA for the CDR3: TGTGCCAGTAGTATAGGGGGGACTAGACAGAACACCGGGGAGCTGTTTTTT.

The chain carries TRBV7-2 and TRBJ1-2; possible D gene TRBD1, 5 bases. Germline loops: CDR1 SGHTA, CDR2 FQGNSA. The V end lost 0 bases, the J end lost 7 bases, and 9 bases lay between the germline ends. This CDR3 has 13 amino acids. For the CDR3, the DNA is TGTGCCAGCAGCTTAGCAGGGGTAGGTGGCTACACCTTC. This translates into CASSLAGVGGYTF.

The chain couples TRBV2 to TRBJ1-6, with 8 bases lining up with TRBD1. Germline assignment: CDR1 SNHLY and CDR2 FYNNEI. V gave up 6 bases and J gave up 7 bases; unmatched junction bases: 5. This CDR3 has 14 amino acids. The chain's CDR3 is CASRPDRGNSPLHF. The CDR3 nucleotides read TGTGCCAGCAGACCCGACAGGGGAAATTCACCCCTCCACTTT.

This chain connects TRBV15 to TRBJ2-7; D ambiguous. Trimming shortened V by 8 bases and J by 1 base, and 12 bases separated the two germline ends. There are 13 residues in the CDR3. Germline CDR1 is LNHNV and CDR2 is YYDKDF (reference sequence). The DNA for the CDR3 is TGTGCCACCCGCGGTCGAGCGTCCTACGAGCAGTACTTC. Its protein product is CATRGRASYEQYF.